This T cell receptor (beta chain) was retrieved from a study of T cell responses to AZD1222 COVID-19 vaccine. Repertoires were generated with immunoSEQ multiplex PCR, while TCRdb's copy carries only in-frame clones and drops some. Of approximately 170,000 clones listed, under 95% are singletons. Deletions cut 1 base from V and 0 bases from J, with 10 bases between. This CDR3 contains 16 residues. Germline values: CDR1 SNHLY, CDR2 FYNNEI. The clonotype comes from an adult in good health. The rearrangement links TRBV2 to TRBJ2-1, with D maybe TRBD2 (5 bases). The sample consisted of peripheral blood, taken on day 0 of AZD1222 vaccination. CDR3 DNA: TGTGCCAGCAGTGAAGTAGGAGGCAACTCCTACAATGAGCAGTTCTTC. It is translated as CASSEVGGNSYNEQFF.